This T cell receptor beta chain was sequenced during a study of T cell clonotyping in hematopoietic cell transplantation. As for the study in general: Cytoreduction preceded collection of pretransplant recipient samples. Study findings and constraints: Graft donor and pretransplant recipient Inverse Simpson Index values predicted broader posttransplant TCR diversity. CD4 and CD8 repertoire contributions could not be separated without sorting.

Note on this clone: Its specificity is unknown.

The protocol was immunoSEQ multiplex PCR, while the TCRdb copy is restricted to in-frame clones and leaves out a portion. The sample lists approximately 25,000 clones, 84% seen once, with more than 20% in the top ten. Sample time point: recipient sample about 28 days before transplant, after cytoreduction. Recipient blood drawn about 28 days pretransplant and days 30, 100, 180 after. V was trimmed by 0 bases and J by 2 bases, leaving 5 bases between them. The CDR3 is made up of 12 amino acids. From germline, CDR1 is SQVTM and CDR2 ANQGSEA. This TCR derives from a woman in her fifties or sixties with acute myeloid leukemia. Some clones in this sample may be carry-over from other donors' samples. The sequencing used peripheral blood mononuclear cells, collected before stem cell transplant. This chain links TRBV29-1 with TRBJ2-7; no definite D call. CDR3 region: CSVEEGTYEQYF. The CDR3, as DNA: TGCAGCGTTGAAGAAGGAACCTACGAGCAGTACTTC.